This entry is about one T cell receptor beta chain. This clonotype was seen more than once but under ten times. Its antigen is still unknown. No base qualities exist here, and no much larger clone lies one base off it. The data are from a study of molecular identifiers for immune sequencing clone quantification (dated by TCRdb to 2016 to 2019). About the full investigation: For a replicate experiment, RNA from 20,000 or 100,000 naive CD8 T cells was divided into five aliquots, and four of the five aliquots were sequenced. The study was a methods study using CD8 T cells to benchmark molecular-identifier clustering-based TCR repertoire sequencing (MIDCIRS) and TCR RNA copy counting. Overall study outcomes, separate from this receptor: Spiked-in Jurkat TCR RNA equivalent to a single cell was reported to be detectable even among more than 900,000 naive CD8 T cells. Modeling gave 3 to 3.5 recovered TCR RNA copies per cell versus around 10 by digital PCR, implying approximately 30% capture efficiency. When barcode sub-clustering was left out, chimeric consensus sequences inflated TCR diversity, with chimeras reaching as high as 47%. In CMV-specific effector cells, over 99% of molecules were held by clones above 20 RNA copies, whereas under 1% of molecules were held by such clones in naive cells. The sizes of highly expanded clones could end up underestimated when identical TCR molecules share a barcode. Spiked-in Jurkat TCR RNA (roughly 10 copies' worth), which is not part of the donor repertoire, was contained in the naive libraries.

Libraries of naive CD8 T cells were generated from roughly 21,000 to 960,000 sorted cells, with 10%, 30% or 50% of the purified RNA used. Naive CD8 T cells were FACS-sorted as CD8+CD4-CCR7+CD45RA+ on a BD FACSAria II into RLT Plus buffer. To test detection sensitivity, Jurkat RNA equivalent to roughly eleven TCR copies was spiked into samples of roughly 18,000-1,000,000 naive CD8 T cells. Enrichment of CD8 T cells was done with RosetteSep CD8+ T Cell Enrichment Cocktail plus Ficoll-Paque, and ACK red cell lysis came afterward. CDR1 and CDR2 are read off the germline V gene (reference sequence) as MNHEY and SMNVEV. Ends trimmed: V by 4 bases, J by 5 bases; bases unmatched to a gene: 7. The CDR3 covers 15 residues, taking in both the cysteine and the phenylalanine. Left in the record is the CDR3 DNA by itself, 45 bases read in frame from the first base. The library was generated by PCR. Sequencing instrument: NextSeq 500. Bulk TCR libraries were prepared as previously described, using TCR primers listed in Table S5. Total RNA was purified with the Qiagen AllPrep DNA/RNA kit. Reads from multiple sequencing runs of the same library were pooled before analysis. Processing in the source paper ran as follows. Reads were retained only if the reads had an exact TCR constant sequence, and the retained reads were trimmed to 150 nt and grouped according to their 12-nt molecular barcodes. Reads within each barcode group were sub-clustered using a 15% Levenshtein threshold, and quality-weighted consensus sequences were constructed for each RNA molecule. Non-functional sequences were discarded, and so were lower-count sequences lying one edit away from another sequence. Based on a fit of two negative binomial distributions, barcode sub-clusters having less than 20% of the maximum read count were discarded. The public sequencing data were trimmed at Q25 with fastp and processed into clonotypes with MiXCR by TCRdb, which kept only in-frame beta chains. Here each entry gathers all rows of one CDR3 protein and keeps the most common genes and DNA. The V and J calls here are based on TCRdb, not the publication. Here the sample has some 590,000 distinct CDR3 sequences; around 25% occur a single time. The ten largest account for approximately 0.75% of the sample.

This receptor was obtained from a human donor in good health. Some libraries in this study had Jurkat cell RNA spiked in. Sequencing was done on a sample of naive CD8+ T cells from blood, with Jurkat cell RNA spiked in. This specimen's cell subset or site label, per the study, means: FACS-sorted CD8+CD4-CCR7+CD45RA+ naive T cells. The chain employs TRBV27 and TRBJ2-7, with 11 central nucleotides matching TRBD2. CDR3 protein: CASSSTSGSLDEQYF. The DNA sequence is as follows: TGTGCCAGCAGTTCTACTAGCGGGAGTTTAGACGAGCAGTACTTC.